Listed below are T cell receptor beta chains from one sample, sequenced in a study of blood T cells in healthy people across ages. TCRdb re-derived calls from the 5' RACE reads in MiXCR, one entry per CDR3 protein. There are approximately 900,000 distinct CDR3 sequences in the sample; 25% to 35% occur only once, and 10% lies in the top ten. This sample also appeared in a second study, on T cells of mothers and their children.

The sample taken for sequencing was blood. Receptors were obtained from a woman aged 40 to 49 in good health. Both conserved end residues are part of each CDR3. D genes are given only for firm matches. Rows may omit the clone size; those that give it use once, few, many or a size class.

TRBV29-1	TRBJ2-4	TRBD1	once	CSVETGNGAKNIQYF	TGCAGCGTGGAGACAGGGAATGGAGCCAAAAACATTCAGTACTTC
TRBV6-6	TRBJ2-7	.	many	CASSYSATTYEQYF	TGTGCCAGCAGTTACTCGGCCACAACCTACGAGCAGTACTTC
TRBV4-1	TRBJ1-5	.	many	CASSPFEEGQPQHF	TGCGCCAGCAGCCCCTTTGAGGAGGGTCAGCCCCAGCATTTT
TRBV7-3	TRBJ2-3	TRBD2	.	CASSSGGADTQYF	TGTGCCAGCAGCTCGGGGGGGGCGGATACGCAGTATTTT
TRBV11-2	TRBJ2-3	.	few	CASSPPQGTDTQYF	TGTGCCAGCAGCCCACCACAGGGCACAGATACGCAGTATTTT
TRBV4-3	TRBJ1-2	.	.	CASSSIGANYGYTF	TGCGCCAGCAGCTCCATCGGGGCTAACTATGGCTACACCTTC
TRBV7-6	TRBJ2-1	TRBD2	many	CASSLRLAGPGGNEQFF	TGTGCCAGCAGCTTGAGGCTAGCGGGACCCGGGGGCAATGAGCAGTTCTTC
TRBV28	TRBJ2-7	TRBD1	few	CASSLNGQGYEQYF	TGTGCCAGCAGTCTCAATGGACAGGGCTACGAGCAGTACTTC
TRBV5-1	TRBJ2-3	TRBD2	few	CASSKGLAGISTDTQYF	TGCGCCAGCAGCAAGGGACTAGCGGGGATTAGCACAGATACGCAGTATTTT
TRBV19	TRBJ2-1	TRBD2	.	CASSPRLAGGGMDEQFF	TGTGCCAGTAGTCCAAGACTAGCGGGGGGGGGAATGGATGAGCAGTTCTTC
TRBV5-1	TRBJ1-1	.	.	CASSPTGNINTEAFF	TGCGCCAGCAGCCCGACGGGGAATATAAACACTGAAGCTTTCTTT
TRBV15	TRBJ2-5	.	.	CATSSARRGQETQYF	TGTGCCACCAGCAGCGCTAGGAGAGGACAAGAGACCCAGTACTTC